Following are 9 T cell receptor beta chains from one sample sequenced in a study of T cell changes during pregnancy in multiple sclerosis. TCRdb's table, derived via immunoSEQ multiplex PCR, lists solely in-frame clones and lacks some. The table records roughly 31,000 clones, roughly nine tenths of them present only once. The specimen comprised CD8+ T cells from peripheral blood mononuclear cells, sampled before pregnancy. These receptors originate from a female donor with multiple sclerosis, enrolled in a pregnancy study.

This chain connects TRBV19 to TRBJ1-1; tentatively, D is TRBD1 (5 bases). The CDR3 has 13 amino acids. The germline CDR1 and CDR2 sequences are LNHDA and SQIVND (reference sequence). Trimming stripped 7 bases from V and 1 base from J, with 10 bases between. The CDR3 spells CASTTGGNTEAFF. The CDR3 DNA sequence: TGTGCCAGTACCACGGGGGGGAACACTGAAGCTTTCTTT.

This clone has only a few counts. The chain has TRBV11-2 and TRBJ1-2, with D unresolved. CDR1 is SGHAT, CDR2 FQNNGV, per germline. This CDR3 spans 15 amino acids. Deletions cut 5 bases from V and 3 bases from J, with 16 bases between. The CDR3 DNA reads as TGTGCCAGCAGCCTTACACCCGACGGGGACTATGGCTACACCTTC. This sequence encodes CASSLTPDGDYGYTF.

This clone came up once. This chain joins TRBV28 and TRBJ1-2, with 10 bases aligning to TRBD1. J gave up 8 bases and V 5 bases, and 8 bases lay outside the gene matches. Germline V gene lookup returns CDR1 MDHEN and CDR2 SYDVKM. The CDR3 totals 14 residues. CDR3 sequence reads: CASSGNDRGRGYTF. CDR3 bases: TGTGCCAGCAGTGGGAACGACAGGGGGCGAGGCTACACCTTC.

The rearrangement joins TRBV2 to TRBJ2-1; 8 bases are shared with TRBD2. Germline assignment: CDR1 SNHLY and CDR2 FYNNEI. CDR3 size: 13 residues. Germline trimming cut 8 bases from V and 7 bases from J; bases unmatched to any gene: 7. The CDR3 sequence is CASLSERGNEQFF. DNA of the CDR3: TGTGCCAGCCTGAGTGAGCGGGGGAATGAGCAGTTCTTC.

The V call is TRBV27, the J call TRBJ1-6, with a weak D call TRBD1 (6 bases). The germline V and J ends were trimmed by 2 bases and 4 bases, with 15 bases remaining between them. From germline, CDR1 is MNHEY and CDR2 SMNVEV (reference sequence). The CDR3 spans 17 residues. The CDR3 sequence: CASSLNLRGLYNSPLHF. The CDR3 bases are TGTGCCAGCAGTTTAAACCTCAGGGGTCTTTATAATTCACCCCTCCACTTT.

This clone was seen once. This chain joins TRBV30 and TRBJ1-5, with D possibly TRBD1 on 5 matching bases. This CDR3 spans 15 amino acids. The V end lost 0 bases, the J end lost 0 bases, and 9 bases lay between the germline ends. Looked up from germline, CDR1 is GTSNPN and CDR2 is SVGIG (reference sequence). CDR3 nucleotide sequence: TGTGCCTGGAGTGTTGGACACACTAGCAATCAGCCCCAGCATTTT. Its protein is CAWSVGHTSNQPQHF.

V usage is TRBV27 and J usage is TRBJ2-5; 7 nucleotides line up with TRBD2. The trim removed 7 bases at V and 5 bases at J, leaving 10 bases unmatched. From germline, CDR1 is MNHEY and CDR2 SMNVEV (reference sequence). The CDR3 is made up of 14 amino acids. CDR3: CASTKFGGGETQYF. For the CDR3, the DNA is TGTGCCAGCACCAAATTTGGGGGAGGGGAGACCCAGTACTTC.

This clone occurred once. Other DNA sequences from this sample encode an identical CDR3 as well. The chain couples TRBV6-5 to TRBJ1-2; 8 bases line up with TRBD1. Germline CDR1 MNHEY, CDR2 SVGAGI. The ends lost 0 bases at V and 4 bases at J; junction bases unmatched: 1. The CDR3 length is 14 residues. The CDR3 coding sequence is TGTGCCAGCAGTTACTCTGACAGGGGCTATGGCTACACCTTC. Protein: CASSYSDRGYGYTF.

The J gene is TRBJ1-2, the V gene TRBV27, with TRBD1 identical over 11 bases. CDR1 is MNHEY, CDR2 SMNVEV, per germline (reference sequence). The CDR3 length is 15 residues. J lost 2 bases, V lost 4 bases, and 3 bases had no gene match. The CDR3 region is CASSSGQGANYGYTF. DNA for the CDR3: TGTGCCAGCAGTTCCGGACAGGGGGCAAACTATGGCTACACCTTC.